This T cell receptor (beta chain) was found in a study of CD8 T cells in Susac syndrome (dated by TCRdb to 2018 to 2020). In the study overall: Whether CD8+ T cell activation and differentiation in Susac syndrome was antigen driven was tested using repertoire sequencing.

From cysteine to phenylalanine, the CDR3 is 15 amino acids long. The CDR3 DNA has 45 bases and is translated from base 1. The germline V gene specifies SGHRS as CDR1 and YFSETQ as CDR2. Clipping removes 0 bases from V and 3 bases from J, with 6 as the unmatched junction base count. Worth noting for this clonotype: Its antigen remains unidentified. It has no much larger one-base neighbor in the sample; base qualities were not kept.

RNA was extracted using the RNeasy kit, and roughly 0.45 to 1 microgram was reverse transcribed with random hexamers. The immunoSEQ multiplex PCR assay, which covers 54 Vbeta and 13 Jbeta segments, was used to amplify TCR beta CDR3 regions. Bias from PCR amplification was corrected by using a synthetic template baseline for primer optimization and for computational correction. As for the original processing: Reads were annotated to V, D and J genes per IMGT and analyzed with immunoSEQ Analyzer, keeping only productive sequences. Clonality was calculated as one minus the Shannon entropy normalized by log2 of the number of productive unique sequences. For each patient and control, public and private clones were evaluated among the 100 most prevalent clones. Susac-specific clones were defined as absent from healthy and MS cohorts, about 1,100 published viral clones and other ImmuneACCESS disease sequences. Clones were called with MiXCR by TCRdb after fastp trimmed the public reads at Q25, and only in-frame beta chains were retained. Under each unique CDR3 protein, matching rows form one entry showing the most common genes and DNA. The authors' filters were not applied to this entry. This sample gives 150,000 to 200,000 distinct CDR3 sequences in total; roughly 95% of them show up just once. Approximately 0.088% of the sample comes from the top ten.

Peripheral blood CD8+ and CD4+ T cells from healthy donors, Susac syndrome patients and multiple sclerosis patients were profiled by high-throughput TCR beta sequencing. Treatment-naive patients with stable or active relapsing-remitting disease fulfilling revised McDonald criteria were used as multiple sclerosis controls. Bulk CD8+ and CD4+ T cells were purified by magnetic negative isolation, whereas CD8+ TEMRA cells were enriched by FACS. Blood was drawn into EDTA tubes, processed within 24 hours, and PBMCs were isolated by density gradient centrifugation. PBMCs intended for TCR sequencing were cryopreserved in liquid nitrogen and were subsequently thawed in a 37 degrees C water bath. The sorted or isolated CD4+, CD8+ and CD8+ TEMRA cells had a purity of 90% or higher. The investigation overall reported the following: The TCR sequencing and HLA analysis was acknowledged to have included a relatively small number of individuals.

Source material: CD4+ T cells from PBMCs. The chain is made from TRBV5-1 and TRBJ2-7; TRBD1 aligns with 7 central bases. This clonotype was sampled from a human donor with multiple sclerosis. CDR3 sequence: CASSLAWDSYYEQYF. The DNA sequence is TGCGCCAGCAGCTTGGCCTGGGACAGTTACTACGAGCAGTACTTC.